This T cell receptor beta chain came from a study of blood T cells in healthy people across ages. This CDR3 contains 13 residues. The germline V gene encodes CDR1 LGHDT and CDR2 YNNKEL (reference sequence). The second PCR ran about 6 to 12 cycles with a sample-barcoded 5' primer and J-beta primers. Sequencing recovered at least 2.5 million CDR3-containing paired-end reads from each sample. TCRdb processed the 5' RACE reads anew with MiXCR; each CDR3 protein has one entry. The data hold hundreds of thousands of distinct CDR3 sequences, with about 54% observed a single time. Per-sample PBMC isolation yielded at least 7 million cells.

The sample consisted of blood. The TCR was taken from a man aged 55-75 years in good health. The chain is built from TRBV3-1 and TRBJ2-4; 7 nucleotides line up with TRBD1. The J call may not be correct, given that the DNA end is closer to TRBJ2-7. CDR3 amino acids: CASSQNRGHEQYF. CDR3 in DNA: TGTGCCAGCAGCCAAAACAGGGGCCACGAGCAGTACTTC.